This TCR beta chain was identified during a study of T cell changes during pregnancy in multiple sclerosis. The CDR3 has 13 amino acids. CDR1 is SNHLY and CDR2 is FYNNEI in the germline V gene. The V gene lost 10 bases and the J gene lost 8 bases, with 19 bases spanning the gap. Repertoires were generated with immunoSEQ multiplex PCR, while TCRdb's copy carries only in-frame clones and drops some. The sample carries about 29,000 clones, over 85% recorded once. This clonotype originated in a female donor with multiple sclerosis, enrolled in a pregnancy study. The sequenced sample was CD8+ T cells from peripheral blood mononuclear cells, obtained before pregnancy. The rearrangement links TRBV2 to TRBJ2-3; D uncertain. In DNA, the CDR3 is TGTGCCACCGATGTTGGCACCATACGTACGCAGTATTTT. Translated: CATDVGTIRTQYF. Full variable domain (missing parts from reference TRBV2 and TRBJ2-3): EPEVTQTPSHQVTQMGQEVILRCVPISNHLYFYWYRQILGQKVEFLVSFYNNEISEKSEIFDDQFSVERPDGSNFTLKIRSTKLEDSAMYFCATDVGTIRTQYFGPGTRLTVL.